This section outlines one T cell receptor beta chain sequence together with its context. Its antigen is unidentified. The PCR used 60 Vbeta and 13 Jbeta primers. Profiling relied on immunoSEQ multiplex PCR, and the TCRdb table lists in-frame clones only, not all of them. The table includes 110,000 to 150,000 clones, approximately 68% detected once. These data belong to a study of cytomegalovirus exposure and HLA in healthy donors. The CDR3 runs to 15 residues. CDR1 is SGHTA and CDR2 is FQGTGA in the germline V gene. With 5 bases removed from V and 5 bases from J, the gap between germline ends came to 16 bases. The study, taken as a whole, reports: Later analysis demonstrated an association between a missense DCLRE1C variant and TCR beta V- and J-gene trimming. Donors were assumed by presence/absence analyses to have roughly uniform sequencing depth. Associated with cytomegalovirus, according to the listing, were around 170 TCR beta chains.

Sequencing was performed on PBMCs. The receptor's source is a man in his forties or fifties in good health and CMV-seronegative. The chain recombines TRBV7-3 with TRBJ2-1; no firm D call. The CDR3 DNA follows: TGTGCCAGCAGCAACAACCCACCACCTGACAATGAGCAGTTCTTC. This codes for CASSNNPPPDNEQFF.